Included here is one T cell receptor beta chain sequence, with context. Trimming removed 0 bases from V and 1 base from J; junction bases left unmatched: 10. The CDR3 sequence is 18 residues long. Germline V gene sequence: CDR1 SGHDN, CDR2 FVKESK. TCRdb's table, derived via immunoSEQ multiplex PCR, lists solely in-frame clones and lacks some. The table lists approximately 82,000 clones, 80% to 95% of them singletons. These data are taken from a study of OX40 agonist ivuxolimab in advanced cancers. Study-wide context: An anti-OX40 (CD134) antibody with agonistic activity, ivuxolimab, was administered to patients.

The V gene is TRBV14, the J gene TRBJ2-3, with 7 bases aligning to TRBD2. The sample in question was CD4+ or CD8+ T cells sorted from blood, obtained in a trial of the OX40 agonist ivuxolimab. The TCR comes from an adult with an advanced solid tumor such as melanoma, head and neck, liver or kidney cancer. DNA of the CDR3: TGTGCCAGCAGCCAAGATAGCGTGAGGCTAGCGGGCACAGATACGCAGTATTTT. Translation: CASSQDSVRLAGTDTQYF. Complete variable domain (other parts from reference TRBV14 and TRBJ2-3): EAGVTQFPSHSVIEKGQTVTLRCDPISGHDNLYWYRRVMGKEIKFLLHFVKESKQDESGMPNNRFLAERTGGTYSTLKVQPAELEDSGVYFCASSQDSVRLAGTDTQYFGPGTRLTVL.